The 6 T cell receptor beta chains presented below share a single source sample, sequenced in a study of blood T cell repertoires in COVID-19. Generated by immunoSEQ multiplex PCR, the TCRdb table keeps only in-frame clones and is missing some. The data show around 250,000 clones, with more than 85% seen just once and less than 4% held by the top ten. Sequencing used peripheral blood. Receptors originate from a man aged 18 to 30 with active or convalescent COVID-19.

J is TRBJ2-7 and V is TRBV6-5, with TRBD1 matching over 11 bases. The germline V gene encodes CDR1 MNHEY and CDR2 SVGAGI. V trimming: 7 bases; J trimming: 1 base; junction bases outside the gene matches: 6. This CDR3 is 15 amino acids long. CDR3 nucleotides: TGTGCCAGCACCACCGGGACAGGGGGTTCCTACGAGCAGTACTTC. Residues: CASTTGTGGSYEQYF.

CDR3 nucleotide sequence: TGCAGTGCTAGAAGGGGGCCCCAGCATTTT. This translates into CSARRGPQHF. The chain joins TRBV20-1 to TRBJ1-5; tentatively, D is TRBD1 (5 bases). V gave up 2 bases and J gave up 9 bases, with 5 bases separating them. This CDR3 has 10 residues. From germline, CDR1 is DFQATT and CDR2 SNEGSKA (reference sequence).

CDR3 sequence: CAAFGLGTQYF. CDR3 sequence (DNA): TGTGCCGCATTTGGTCTAGGGACCCAGTACTTC. The V gene is TRBV28, the J gene TRBJ2-5, with D hard to call. V lost 11 bases, J lost 7 bases, and 14 bases lay in between. CDR3 length: 11 residues. The germline CDR1 and CDR2 sequences are MDHEN and SYDVKM. Looking up the rest from reference TRBV28 and TRBJ2-5 gives the full variable domain: DVKVTQSSRYLVKRTGEKVFLECVQDMDHENMFWYRQDPGLGLRLIYFSYDVKMKEKGDIPEGYSVSREKKERFSLILESASTNQTSMYLCAAFGLGTQYFGPGTRLLVL.

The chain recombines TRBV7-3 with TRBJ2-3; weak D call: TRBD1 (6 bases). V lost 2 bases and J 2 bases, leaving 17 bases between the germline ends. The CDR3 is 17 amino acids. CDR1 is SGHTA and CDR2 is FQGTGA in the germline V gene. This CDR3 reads CASSLDSARGTTDTQYF. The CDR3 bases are TGTGCCAGCAGCTTAGATTCCGCGAGGGGGACCACAGATACGCAGTATTTT.

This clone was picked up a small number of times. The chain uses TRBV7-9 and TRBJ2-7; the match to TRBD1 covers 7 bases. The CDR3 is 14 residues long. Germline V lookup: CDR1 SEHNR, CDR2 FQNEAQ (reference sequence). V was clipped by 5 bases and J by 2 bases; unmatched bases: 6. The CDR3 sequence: CASSPRDRAYEQYF. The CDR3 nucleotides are TGTGCCAGCAGCCCCCGGGACAGAGCCTACGAGCAGTACTTC.

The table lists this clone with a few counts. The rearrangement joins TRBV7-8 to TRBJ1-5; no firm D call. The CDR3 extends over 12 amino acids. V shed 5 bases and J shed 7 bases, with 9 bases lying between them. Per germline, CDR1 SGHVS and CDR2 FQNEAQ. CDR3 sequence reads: CASSVYIQPQHF. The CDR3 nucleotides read TGTGCCAGCAGCGTGTATATCCAGCCCCAGCATTTT.